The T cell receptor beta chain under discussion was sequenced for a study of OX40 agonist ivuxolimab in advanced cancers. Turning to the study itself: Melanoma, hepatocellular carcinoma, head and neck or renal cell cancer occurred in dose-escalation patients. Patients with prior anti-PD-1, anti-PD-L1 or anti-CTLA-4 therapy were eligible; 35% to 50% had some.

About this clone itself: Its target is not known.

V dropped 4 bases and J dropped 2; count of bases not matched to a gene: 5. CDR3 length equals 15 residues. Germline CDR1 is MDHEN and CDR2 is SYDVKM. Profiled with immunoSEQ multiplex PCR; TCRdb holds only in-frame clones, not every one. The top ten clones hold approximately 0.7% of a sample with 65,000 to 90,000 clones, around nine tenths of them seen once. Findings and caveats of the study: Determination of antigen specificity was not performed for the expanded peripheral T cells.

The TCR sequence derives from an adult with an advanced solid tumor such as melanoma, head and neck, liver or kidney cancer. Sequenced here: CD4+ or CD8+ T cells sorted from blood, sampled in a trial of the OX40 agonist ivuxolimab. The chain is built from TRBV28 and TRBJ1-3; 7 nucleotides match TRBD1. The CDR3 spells CASSSMTGTGNTIYF. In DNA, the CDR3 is TGTGCCAGCAGTTCAATGACAGGGACTGGAAACACCATATATTTT.